Given below is one TCR beta chain in context. Its specificity is not known. This specimen comes from a study of CD8+ T cells in alopecia areata. Study context: Treatment ran 6 to 18 months, with 6 months of follow-up afterward. General study points: Greater clonality was observed in lesional scalp samples, especially alopecia totalis/universalis, versus normal scalp.

V shed 6 bases and J 0 bases; nucleotides not matched to a gene: 4. Germline loops: CDR1 MNHNY, CDR2 SVGAGI (reference sequence). CDR3 size: 16 residues. As for treatment: oral pan-JAK inhibitor, 5-10 mg twice daily. Sorting of CD4+ and CD8+ T cells was performed on PBMCs. Reverse transcription of extracted RNA yielded cDNA, which provided the sequencing template. Assay: immunoSEQ multiplex PCR; the TCRdb copy retains only in-frame clones and omits some. The sample has approximately 200,000 clones, about 60% seen once; the top ten hold about 3%. The TCR sequence derives from a human donor with alopecia areata. The sample in question was CD4+ T cells sorted from blood, obtained at week 4, from a patient treated with tofacitinib. The V gene is TRBV6-6, the J gene TRBJ2-5; 13 bases line up with TRBD2. The CDR3 is CASRVLAGGNQETQYF. The CDR3 region has the DNA TGTGCCAGCAGGGTACTAGCGGGGGGGAACCAAGAGACCCAGTACTTC.